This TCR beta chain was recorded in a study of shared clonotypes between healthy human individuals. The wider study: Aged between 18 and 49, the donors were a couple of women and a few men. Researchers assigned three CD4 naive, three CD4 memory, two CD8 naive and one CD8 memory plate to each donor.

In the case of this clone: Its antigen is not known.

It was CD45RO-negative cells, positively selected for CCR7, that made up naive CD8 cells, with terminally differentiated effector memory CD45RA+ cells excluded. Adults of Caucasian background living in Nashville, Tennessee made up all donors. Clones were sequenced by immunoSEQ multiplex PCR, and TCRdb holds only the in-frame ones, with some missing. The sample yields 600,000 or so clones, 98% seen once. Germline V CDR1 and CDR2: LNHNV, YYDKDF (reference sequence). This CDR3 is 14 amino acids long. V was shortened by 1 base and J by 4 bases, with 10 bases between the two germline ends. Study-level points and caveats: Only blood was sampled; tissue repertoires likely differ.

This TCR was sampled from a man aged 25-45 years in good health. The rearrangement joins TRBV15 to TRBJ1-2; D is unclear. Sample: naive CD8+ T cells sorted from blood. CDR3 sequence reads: CATSRVKETYGYTF. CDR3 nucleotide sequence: TGTGCCACCAGCAGAGTTAAAGAGACCTATGGCTACACCTTC.